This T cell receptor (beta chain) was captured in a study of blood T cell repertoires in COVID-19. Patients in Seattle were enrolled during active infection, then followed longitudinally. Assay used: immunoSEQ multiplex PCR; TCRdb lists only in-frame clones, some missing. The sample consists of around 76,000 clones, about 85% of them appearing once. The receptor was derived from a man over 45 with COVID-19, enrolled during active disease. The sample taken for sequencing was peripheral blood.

The CDR3 reads CATFAPPYNTIYF. The CDR3 region has the DNA TGTGCCACGTTCGCCCCCCCCTATAACACCATATATTTT. This sequence joins TRBV10-3 and TRBJ1-3; no firm D call. The CDR3 runs 13 residues. Deletions cut 10 bases from V and 7 bases from J, with 17 bases between. Per germline, CDR1 ENHRY and CDR2 SYGVKD.